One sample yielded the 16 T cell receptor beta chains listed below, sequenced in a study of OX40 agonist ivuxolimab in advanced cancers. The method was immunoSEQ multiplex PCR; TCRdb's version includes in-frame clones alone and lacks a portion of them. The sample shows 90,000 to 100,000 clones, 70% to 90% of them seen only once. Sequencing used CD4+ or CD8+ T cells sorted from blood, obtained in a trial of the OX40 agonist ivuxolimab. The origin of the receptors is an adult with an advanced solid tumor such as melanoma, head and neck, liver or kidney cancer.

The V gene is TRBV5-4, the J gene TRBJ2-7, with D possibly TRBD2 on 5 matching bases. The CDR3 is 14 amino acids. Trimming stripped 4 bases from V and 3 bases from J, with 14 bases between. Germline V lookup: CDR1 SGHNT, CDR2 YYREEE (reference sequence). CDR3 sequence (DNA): TGTGCCAGCAGCGCCGGGGAAGAATACTACGAGCAGTACTTC. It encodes CASSAGEEYYEQYF.

The CDR3 loop reads CASSTRGETQYF. The DNA for the CDR3 is TGTGCCAGCAGCACCAGGGGGGAGACCCAGTACTTC. The chain recombines TRBV2 with TRBJ2-5, with TRBD1 matching over 7 bases. V shed 6 bases, J shed 5 bases, and the junction held 3 bases outside the gene matches. The CDR3 contains 12 residues. CDR1 SNHLY and CDR2 FYNNEI come from the germline V gene.

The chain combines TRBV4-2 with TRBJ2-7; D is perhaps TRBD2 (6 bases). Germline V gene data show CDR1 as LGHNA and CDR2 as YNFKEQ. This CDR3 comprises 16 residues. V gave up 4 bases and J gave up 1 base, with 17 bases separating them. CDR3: CASSPTSRESSYEQYF. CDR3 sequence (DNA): TGTGCCAGCAGCCCAACTAGCAGGGAGTCGTCCTACGAGCAGTACTTC.

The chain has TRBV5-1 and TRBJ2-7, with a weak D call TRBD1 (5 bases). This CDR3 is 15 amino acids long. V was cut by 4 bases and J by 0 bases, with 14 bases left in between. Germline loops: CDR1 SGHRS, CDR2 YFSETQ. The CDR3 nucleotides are TGCGCCAGCAGCCGTGCGACAGTGAGCTCCTACGAGCAGTACTTC. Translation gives CASSRATVSSYEQYF.

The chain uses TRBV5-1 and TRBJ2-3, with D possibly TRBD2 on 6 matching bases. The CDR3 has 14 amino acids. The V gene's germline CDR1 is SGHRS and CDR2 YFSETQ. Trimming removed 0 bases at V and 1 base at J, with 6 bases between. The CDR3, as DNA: TGCGCCAGCAGCTTGGCGGGAGGCACAGATACGCAGTATTTT. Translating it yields CASSLAGGTDTQYF.

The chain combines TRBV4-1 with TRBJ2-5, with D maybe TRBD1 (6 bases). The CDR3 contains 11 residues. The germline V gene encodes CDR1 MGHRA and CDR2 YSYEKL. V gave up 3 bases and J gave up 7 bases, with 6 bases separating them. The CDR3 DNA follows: TGCGCCAGCAGCCACAGGGGGACCCAGTACTTC. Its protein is CASSHRGTQYF.

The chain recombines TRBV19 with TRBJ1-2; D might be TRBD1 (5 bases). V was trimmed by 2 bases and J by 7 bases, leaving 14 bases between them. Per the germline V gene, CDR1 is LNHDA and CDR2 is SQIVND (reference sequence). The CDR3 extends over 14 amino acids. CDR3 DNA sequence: TGTGCCAGTAGTATAAAGGCGGGGCCAGGTGGCTACACCTTC. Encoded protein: CASSIKAGPGGYTF.

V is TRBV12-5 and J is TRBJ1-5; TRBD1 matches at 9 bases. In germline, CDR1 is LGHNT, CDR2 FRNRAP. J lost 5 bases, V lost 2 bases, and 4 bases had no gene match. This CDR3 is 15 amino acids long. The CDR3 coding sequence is TGTGCTAGTGGTTTGTGGGACAGGGAGGATCAGCCCCAGCATTTT. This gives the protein CASGLWDREDQPQHF.

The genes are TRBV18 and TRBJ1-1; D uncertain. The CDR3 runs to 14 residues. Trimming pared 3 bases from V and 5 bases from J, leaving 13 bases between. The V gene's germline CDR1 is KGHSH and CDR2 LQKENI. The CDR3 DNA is TGTGCCAGCTCACCGGACCGGGAGTGGACTGAAGCTTTCTTT. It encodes CASSPDREWTEAFF.

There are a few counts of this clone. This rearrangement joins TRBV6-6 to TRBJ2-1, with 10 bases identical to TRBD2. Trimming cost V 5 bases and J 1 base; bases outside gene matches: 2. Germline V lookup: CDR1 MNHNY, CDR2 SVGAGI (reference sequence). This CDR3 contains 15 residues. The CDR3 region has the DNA TGTGCCAGCAGTCTAGCGGGGGTGTCCTACAATGAGCAGTTCTTC. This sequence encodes CASSLAGVSYNEQFF.

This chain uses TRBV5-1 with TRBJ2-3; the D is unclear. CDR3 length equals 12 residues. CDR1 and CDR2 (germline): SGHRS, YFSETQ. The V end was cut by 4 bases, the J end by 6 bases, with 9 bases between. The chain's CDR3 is CASSLDKDTQYF. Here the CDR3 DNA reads TGCGCCAGCAGCCTCGACAAGGATACGCAGTATTTT. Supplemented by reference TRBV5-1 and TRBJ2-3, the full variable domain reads KAGVTQTPRYLIKTRGQQVTLSCSPISGHRSVSWYQQTPGQGLQFLFEYFSETQRNKGNFPGRFSGRQFSNSRSEMNVSTLELGDSALYLCASSLDKDTQYFGPGTRLTVL.

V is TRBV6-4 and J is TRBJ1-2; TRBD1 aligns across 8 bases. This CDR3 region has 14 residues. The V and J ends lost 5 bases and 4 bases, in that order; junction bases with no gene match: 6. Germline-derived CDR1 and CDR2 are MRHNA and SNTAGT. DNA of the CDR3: TGTGCCAGCAGTCGGACAGGGATAGGCTATGGCTACACCTTC. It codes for CASSRTGIGYGYTF.

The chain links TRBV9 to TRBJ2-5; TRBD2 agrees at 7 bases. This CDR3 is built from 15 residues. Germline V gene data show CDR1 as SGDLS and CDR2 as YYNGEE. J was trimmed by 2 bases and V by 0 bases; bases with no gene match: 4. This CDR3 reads CASSVGGGEQETQYF. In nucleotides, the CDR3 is TGTGCCAGCAGCGTAGGTGGGGGGGAGCAAGAGACCCAGTACTTC.

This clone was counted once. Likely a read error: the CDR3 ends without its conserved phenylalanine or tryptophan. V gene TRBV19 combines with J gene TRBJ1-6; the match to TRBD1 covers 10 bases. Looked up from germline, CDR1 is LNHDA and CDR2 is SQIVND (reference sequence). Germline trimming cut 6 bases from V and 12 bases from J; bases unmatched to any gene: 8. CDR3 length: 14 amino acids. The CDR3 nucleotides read TGTGCCAGTAGCGCGACAGGGGGCGCAGTACCCCTCCACCTT. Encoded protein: CASSATGGAVPLHL.

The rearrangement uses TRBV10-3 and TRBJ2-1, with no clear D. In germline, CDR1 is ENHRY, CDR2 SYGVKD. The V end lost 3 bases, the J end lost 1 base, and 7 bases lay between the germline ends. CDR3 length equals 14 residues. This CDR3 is CAISDGVSYNEQFF. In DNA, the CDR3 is TGTGCCATCAGTGATGGGGTTTCCTACAATGAGCAGTTCTTC.

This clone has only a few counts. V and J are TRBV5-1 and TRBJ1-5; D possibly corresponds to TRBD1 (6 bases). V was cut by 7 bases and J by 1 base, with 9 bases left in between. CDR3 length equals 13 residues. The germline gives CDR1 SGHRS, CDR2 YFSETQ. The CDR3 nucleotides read TGCGCCAGCCTACAGGGCAGCAATCAGCCCCAGCATTTT. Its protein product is CASLQGSNQPQHF.